This T cell receptor beta chain was sequenced for a study of cytomegalovirus exposure and HLA in healthy donors (TCRdb year 2017). Regarding the study in general: According to an earlier analysis of around 600 of the donors, about 190 million T cells yielded over 100 million unique TCR beta sequences and 250 to 350 Gb of sequence data. All discovery cohort repertoires had been generated using a single sequencing platform. Along with the roughly 670-subject first cohort, a separate validation cohort of around 120 different subjects was used. Class I and class II HLA loci were covered by the typing at four-digit resolution. Among the roughly 400 genotyped donors, more than 70% belonged to the genetic ancestry cluster associated with self-reported Caucasian donors. Rather than drawing on any new phenotypic data, the later analysis identified candidate immune exposures from TCR beta sequences and the way those sequences occurred across donors. Genome-wide SNP genotypes for about 55% of the 666 donors were used in a later genetic analysis, which treated that subset as a discovery cohort. In an earlier analysis of 500 to 650 of the donors, high-throughput TCR beta sequencing was used to judge whether each TCR beta V gene segment behaved as functional or pseudogenic. The study combined high-throughput TCR immunosequencing, statistical association of individual TCRs with disease status, and machine learning to predict cytomegalovirus infection status. The aim of the study was to test whether cataloging public T cell receptors could identify signatures of past pathogen exposure. Around 300 gigabases of sequencing data and 70 million to 100 million unique TCR sequences were included in an early release covering several hundred HLA-typed donors. A later analysis re-analyzed previously published TCR beta repertoires from approximately 670 donors and added high-resolution HLA genotyping to study TCR occurrence patterns. Donor age, sex, ethnicity and CMV serostatus were compiled alongside the repertoire data. Roughly five DR-DQ haplotypes were handled as single units for association and clustering because linkage in the cohort was strong. Typing coverage differed by locus: A, B, C, DRB1 and DQB1 were typed in roughly 620-630 donors, DQA1 in around 500, DPA1 in over 600, and DPB1 in 400 to 490. Across approximately 400 genotyped donors of the cohort, an average of approximately 240,000 unique TCR beta nucleotide sequences per donor were sequenced, and approximately 17% of those sequences were non-productive. The study profiled the T cell repertoires of some 610 subjects by immunosequencing and related them to cytomegalovirus serostatus.

What the research found in general, with its limitations: When HLA alleles, especially DR and DQ, strongly co-occurred, TCR associations were difficult to assign to individual alleles. A later analysis associated 16,951 TCR beta sequences with specific HLA alleles at a false discovery rate of 0.05. Some IMGT-functional V segments, including TRBV6-2 and TRBV6-3, could not be distinguished by the 87-base-pair reads and were therefore excluded. Most TCR sequences were seen in very few donors, while some public TCRs were found in many individuals. HLA typing was unavailable for some donors at each locus, so association tests used only the typed subset. CMV serostatus was the only immune exposure information available for the cohort. Because counts were too low, about 18 rarely observed V segments, including chromosome 9 orphons, were excluded from the earlier analysis of under 650 of the donors. In a later genetic analysis, fewer N-insertions in productive TCRs were reported among donors in an Asian-associated ancestry cluster than the roughly 670-donor mean. Three of the identified cytomegalovirus-associated TCR beta chains were confirmed in vitro to be specific for cytomegalovirus antigens. A further reported finding was that TCR beta sequences accurately predicted the HLA-A and HLA-B alleles for most subjects in the first cohort. An association between a missense DCLRE1C variant and V-gene and J-gene trimming of TCR beta chains was found in a later genetic analysis and replicated in an independent cohort. Compared with equally common non-associated chains, HLA-associated TCR beta chains in a later analysis were more clonally expanded and had lower generation probabilities. Linkage disequilibrium might explain the correlated functional status among segregating V segments, but an unknown experimental factor could not be excluded. The presence/absence analyses assumed that sequencing depth was roughly uniform across donors, and that assumption may not be true. A group of highly shared sequence variants was considered likely to be a technical artifact of the sequencing pipeline. Several of the top co-occurrence clusters appeared to be linked to parvovirus B19, influenza, CMV and Epstein-Barr virus, according to a later analysis. In a later analysis, the rate of TCR association differed among HLA loci, with DRB1 alleles having the most associated TCRs and HLA-C alleles having the fewest. In an earlier analysis of fewer than 750 of the donors, most TCR beta V segments were observed in productive rearrangements about 90% or about 30% of the time, broadly matching IMGT annotations. The study gave a list of 150 to 200 TCR beta chains associated with cytomegalovirus. The classifier was reported to diagnose cytomegalovirus status with high specificity and sensitivity in both the original cohort and the validation cohort. The cohort was sequenced for TCR beta chains only, and without alpha or paired-chain data the features that could be detected were limited. The authors suggested that the approach could potentially be extended to other disease states and immunological phenotypes. A later analysis found that most CMV-associated TCR beta chains appeared HLA-restricted, with HLA associations seemingly driven largely by CMV exposure.

Libraries were made using the immunoSEQ multiplex PCR assay. For the multiplex PCR, a mixture combining 60 forward primers for TCR Vbeta segments and 13 reverse primers for TCR Jbeta segments was used. A multiplex PCR assay on genomic DNA amplified the CDR3 region of rearranged TCR beta genes. Amplified TCR beta libraries were sequenced as 87-base-pair reads on the Illumina HiSeq System. The authors' analysis ran thus. A later analysis tallied around 82 million unique TCR beta chains across the approximately 670 repertoires, and around 9.9 million of those chains were shared by two or more donors. Raw reads were error-corrected and collapsed into unique sequences by a nearest-neighbor algorithm in which closely related sequences were merged to remove PCR and sequencing errors. V, D and J gene segments were assigned by aligning CDR3 sequences to IMGT reference sequences. For a sequence to be retained, a match of at least six nucleotides was required to both a V gene segment and a J gene segment. Rearrangements were classified as productive when the CDR3 lacked stop codons and remained in frame with V and J, and all other rearrangements were classified as non-productive. Following IMGT convention, CDR3 was defined as the stretch from the second conserved V-encoded cysteine up to the conserved J-encoded phenylalanine. In an earlier analysis of approximately 500 of the donors, sequences lacking an unambiguous match to a single V gene segment were excluded. In an earlier analysis of around 600 of the donors, V segments were called functional above 56.7% productive rearrangements and were called segregating when the between-donor standard deviation exceeded 5%. A statistical classification framework was developed to diagnose cytomegalovirus status using the catalog of TCR beta chain sequences. V and J gene assignment, in a later analysis, came from comparing TCR nucleotide sequences with IMGT/GENE-DB human TR gene sequences. A later analysis assigned CDR3 sequences and most-parsimonious VDJ recombination scenarios with the TCRdist pipeline. In a later analysis, each TCR beta chain was defined by its CDR3 amino acid sequence together with its V-gene family, and reads without a unique V-gene family were excluded. To address suspected cross-contamination and a sequencing artifact, a later analysis removed around 600 highly shared, low-generation-probability nucleotide sequences. A later analysis calculated a clonal expansion index for each public chain from normalized within-repertoire ranks of inferred template counts. A later analysis computed generation probabilities with a VDJ recombination model fitted to out-of-frame rearrangements, and checked the results against IGoR. In a later analysis, hypergeometric tests were used to score TCR-TCR, TCR-HLA and TCR-CMV co-occurrence, with a repertoire-size bias correction applied to TCR pairs. In a later analysis, false discovery rates were estimated by permuting HLA or CMV assignments 20 times. A later analysis grouped co-occurring TCRs with DBSCAN, adding TCRdist sequence similarity when clustering within HLA-allele-positive subsets. For co-occurrence clustering, repertoires with fewer than 30,000 or more than 120,000 public chains were excluded, along with four or five repertoires with anomalous nucleotide sharing. What TCRdb holds here is the immuneACCESS table cut down to in-frame rearrangements. Part of the clones is not present; checked against another copy, under half of the missing clones reflect an unresolved V gene, and the others are unexplained. That table gives V, J and clone size, and the DNA gave D and trimming. The sample records roughly 220,000 clones, around 80% of which are singletons. The top ten clonotypes cover roughly 3.1% of the sample.

The cohort comprised fewer than 700 healthy bone marrow donors. Cohort members were all nominally healthy when sampled, although unrecorded immune exposures were likely present. The donor was CMV seronegative and was included in the group of about 400 seronegative cohort members. A peripheral blood sample was provided by each donor, and peripheral blood mononuclear cells were used for TCR beta sequencing. The Qiagen DNeasy Blood Extraction Kit was used to extract genomic DNA from the blood cell samples. Comment on this clone: Its antigen has not been determined. No quality values exist for individual bases; no much larger clone is one base distant.

Reading the germline V gene (reference sequence) gives CDR1 SGHKS and CDR2 YYEKEE. The CDR3 starts with the cysteine, ends with the phenylalanine, and has 14 residues. The entry retains the CDR3 DNA only, 42 bases that are in frame from base 1. At the junction V is shortened by 2 bases and J by 6 bases, with 12 bases in between. Sequences were obtained from PBMCs. The clonotype was recovered from a man under 40 in good health and CMV-seronegative. The rearrangement joined TRBV5-5 to TRBJ1-3; TRBD1 is possibly the D segment (5 matching bases). The bases read TGTGCCAGCAGCTTTTCGGGGACTGAAAACACCATATATTTT. The resulting protein is CASSFSGTENTIYF. The reference TRBV5-5 and TRBJ1-3 proteins fill in what lies around the CDR3, so the full variable domain reads DAGVTQSPTHLIKTRGQQVTLRCSPISGHKSVSWYQQVLGQGPQFIFQYYEKEERGRGNFPDRFSARQFPNYSSELNVNALLLGDSALYLCASSFSGTENTIYFGEGSWLTVV.